A selection of T cell receptor beta chains follows, all from one sample in a study of cytomegalovirus exposure and HLA in healthy donors. Some clones are missing from TCRdb's copy, which holds only in-frame ones; the method was immunoSEQ multiplex PCR. The sample holds approximately 290,000 clones, 80% seen once. Sequenced material: PBMCs. Source of these receptors: a girl aged 2 to 10 in good health and CMV-seronegative. The CDR3 runs from the conserved cysteine through the conserved F or W. The D gene is left open where the match is weak. A clone size is listed for some rows: how often the clone was seen (once, few, many), or a class if it is expanded.

clone_size,d_call,j_call,v_call,cdr3_aa,cdr3_nt
-,-,TRBJ2-1,TRBV6-4,CASSLPIYNEQFF,TGTGCCAGCAGTCTTCCTATCTACAATGAGCAGTTCTTC
-,-,TRBJ1-4,TRBV27,CASRGGNVEDFDASEKLFF,TGTGCCAGCAGGGGGGGGAATGTCGAAGATTTTGACGCGTCCGAAAAACTGTTTTTT
-,-,TRBJ1-4,TRBV28,CASSWTDEKLFF,TGTGCCAGCAGTTGGACAGATGAAAAACTGTTTTTT
-,TRBD2,TRBJ2-3,TRBV7-9,CASSLGRRGGSTDTQYF,TGTGCCAGCAGCTTAGGGCGGCGGGGAGGGAGCACAGATACGCAGTATTTT
-,-,TRBJ1-5,TRBV19,CASSVPGHSNQPQHF,TGTGCCAGTAGTGTACCGGGACACTCAAATCAGCCCCAGCATTTT
-,-,TRBJ1-4,TRBV9,CASSATGTNEKLFF,TGTGCCAGCAGCGCGACTGGAACTAATGAAAAACTGTTTTTT
once,TRBD1,TRBJ2-3,TRBV19,CASRNRGSRDTQYF,TGTGCCAGTAGGAACAGGGGAAGTCGAGATACGCAGTATTTT
-,TRBD2,TRBJ2-2,TRBV11-2,CASSRREVDTGELFF,TGTGCCAGCAGCCGCCGGGAGGTCGACACCGGGGAGCTGTTTTTT
-,TRBD2,TRBJ2-7,TRBV27,CAGYSGSCPRQYF,TGTGCCGGATATAGCGGGAGCTGCCCTCGGCAGTACTTC
once,-,TRBJ2-5,TRBV6-5,CASYSQGAQYF,TGTGCCAGCTACAGTCAAGGGGCCCAGTACTTC
-,-,TRBJ1-4,TRBV7-9,CSSSSTPQNEKLFF,TGTTCCAGCAGCTCGACACCCCAGAATGAAAAACTGTTTTTT
once,-,TRBJ1-2,TRBV30,CAWSPRGAINYGYTF,TGTGCCTGGAGTCCCCGCGGAGCGATTAACTATGGCTACACCTTC
-,TRBD1,TRBJ2-1,TRBV7-3,CASSLSLGTAYNEQFF,TGTGCCAGCAGCTTAAGTCTGGGGACAGCTTACAATGAGCAGTTCTTC
-,TRBD2,TRBJ2-1,TRBV27,CASRPTGREGYNEQFF,TGTGCCAGCAGACCGACTGGGCGGGAGGGTTACAATGAGCAGTTCTTC
-,TRBD2,TRBJ2-5,TRBV5-1,CASSLAVLAGGQETQYF,TGCGCCAGCAGCTTGGCGGTACTAGCGGGGGGTCAAGAGACCCAGTACTTC
-,-,TRBJ1-1,TRBV4-1,CASSQVQGSFTEAFF,TGCGCCAGCAGCCAGGTCCAGGGCAGTTTCACTGAAGCTTTCTTT
-,TRBD1,TRBJ1-6,TRBV30,CAWDRGDSPLHF,TGTGCCTGGGACAGGGGGGATTCACCCCTCCACTTT
-,-,TRBJ1-1,TRBV13,CASSSRMNTEAFF,TGTGCCAGCAGCTCCCGTATGAACACTGAAGCTTTCTTT
-,TRBD2,TRBJ2-3,TRBV7-9,CASSLKGTSPDTQYF,TGTGCCAGCAGCCTCAAGGGGACTAGCCCAGATACGCAGTATTTT
-,TRBD2,TRBJ2-3,TRBV6-1,CASRRLAGNTDTQYF,TGTGCCAGCAGGAGACTAGCGGGAAACACAGATACGCAGTATTTT
few,-,TRBJ1-6,TRBV27,CASSSRAPRISYNSPLHF,TGTGCCAGCAGTTCCAGGGCCCCACGAATCTCCTATAATTCACCCCTCCACTTT
-,TRBD2,TRBJ2-5,TRBV28,CASSPTSGRPQETQYF,TGTGCCAGCAGTCCGACTAGCGGGAGGCCCCAAGAGACCCAGTACTTC
-,-,TRBJ2-5,TRBV28,CASSQSRSGLETQYF,TGTGCCAGCAGTCAATCCCGGTCAGGGCTCGAGACCCAGTACTTC
-,TRBD1,TRBJ1-6,TRBV28,CASRHYRGWSYNSPLHF,TGTGCCAGCAGACATTACAGGGGCTGGTCCTATAATTCACCCCTCCACTTT
-,-,TRBJ2-7,TRBV5-1,CASSLGSRGYEQYF,TGCGCCAGCAGCTTGGGTAGCAGGGGCTACGAGCAGTACTTC
-,-,TRBJ2-7,TRBV4-2,CASSQDQPGLNIIYEQYF,TGTGCCAGCAGCCAAGATCAGCCGGGACTCAATATTATCTACGAGCAGTACTTC
-,TRBD1,TRBJ2-7,TRBV5-1,CASSLSTGTGQYEQYF,TGCGCCAGCAGCTTAAGTACCGGGACAGGACAATACGAGCAGTACTTC
-,TRBD2,TRBJ2-7,TRBV7-9,CASSSSSGDSYEQYF,TGTGCCAGCAGCTCCTCTAGCGGGGACTCCTACGAGCAGTACTTC
-,TRBD2,TRBJ2-7,TRBV28,CASSWVLAGIYEQYF,TGTGCCAGCAGTTGGGTGCTAGCGGGGATCTACGAGCAGTACTTC
few,-,TRBJ2-2,TRBV9,CASSGPTGPGELFF,TGTGCCAGCAGCGGGCCTACAGGGCCCGGGGAGCTGTTTTTT
-,-,TRBJ2-7,TRBV21-1,CASSKGKEPLAYEQYF,TGTGCCAGCAGCAAAGGTAAAGAGCCTCTCGCCTACGAGCAGTACTTC
few,TRBD1,TRBJ1-2,TRBV10-3,CAISDGQGPGGTF,TGTGCCATCAGTGATGGACAGGGCCCCGGAGGCACCTTC
-,TRBD1,TRBJ1-2,TRBV29-1,CSADPTGGPDLYGYTF,TGCAGCGCCGACCCGACAGGGGGCCCTGACCTCTATGGCTACACCTTC
few,TRBD1,TRBJ2-1,TRBV15,CATSRDPRDRWDNEQFF,TGTGCCACCAGCAGAGATCCCCGGGACAGGTGGGACAATGAGCAGTTCTTC
-,TRBD2,TRBJ2-1,TRBV2,CASSEAWLSGRANEQFF,TGTGCCAGCAGTGAGGCCTGGTTGAGCGGGAGGGCCAATGAGCAGTTCTTC
-,-,TRBJ2-1,TRBV11-1,CASSWGVAEQFF,TGTGCCAGCAGCTGGGGGGTCGCAGAGCAGTTCTTC
-,-,TRBJ2-7,TRBV7-9,CASSSPGVYEQYF,TGTGCCAGCAGCTCCCCGGGGGTCTACGAGCAGTACTTC
-,-,TRBJ1-4,TRBV25-1,CASSSSPEEKLFF,TGTGCCAGCAGTTCCAGCCCGGAGGAAAAACTGTTTTTT
-,TRBD1,TRBJ2-3,TRBV4-1,CASSRTLQGEDTQYF,TGCGCCAGCAGCCGAACCCTACAGGGGGAAGATACGCAGTATTTT
-,-,TRBJ1-3,TRBV11-1,CASSGKIQGGYSGNTIYF,TGTGCCAGCAGCGGAAAAATACAGGGTGGCTACTCTGGAAACACCATATATTTT
few,-,TRBJ2-1,TRBV28,CASRRNRGSVNEQFF,TGTGCCAGCAGAAGAAATAGAGGTTCGGTCAATGAGCAGTTCTTC
-,-,TRBJ1-5,TRBV28,CASSRQVGHQPQHF,TGTGCCAGCAGTCGACAGGTCGGGCATCAGCCCCAGCATTTT
-,-,TRBJ2-1,TRBV28,CASSFSSEQFF,TGTGCCAGCAGTTTCTCCAGTGAGCAGTTCTTC
-,TRBD2,TRBJ2-1,TRBV6-5,CASSYSPGGRDEQFF,TGTGCCAGCAGTTACTCGCCGGGAGGTCGGGATGAGCAGTTCTTC
-,-,TRBJ1-4,TRBV28,CASSPRTGKLFF,TGTGCCAGCAGTCCCCGAACGGGAAAACTGTTTTTT
few,-,TRBJ1-2,TRBV28,CASARDYGYTF,TGTGCCAGCGCCAGGGACTATGGCTACACCTTC
-,TRBD1,TRBJ2-5,TRBV9,CASSIQAGQGLETQYF,TGTGCCAGCAGCATCCAGGCGGGACAGGGGTTAGAGACCCAGTACTTC
-,-,TRBJ1-1,TRBV7-9,CASSLGTVTNTEAFF,TGTGCCAGCAGCTTAGGGACAGTCACCAACACTGAAGCTTTCTTT
-,-,TRBJ1-1,TRBV29-1,CSVDQGLNTEAFF,TGCAGCGTTGACCAGGGGCTGAACACTGAAGCTTTCTTT
-,-,TRBJ2-2,TRBV11-2,CASSLDYFTGELFF,TGTGCCAGCAGCTTAGACTACTTTACCGGGGAGCTGTTTTTT
-,-,TRBJ2-5,TRBV4-2,CASSQGTAGQETQYF,TGTGCCAGCAGCCAAGGGACAGCTGGCCAAGAGACCCAGTACTTC
-,-,TRBJ2-7,TRBV10-3,CATYHKGGARYEQYF,TGTGCCACCTACCATAAGGGGGGGGCTAGGTACGAGCAGTACTTC
-,-,TRBJ1-1,TRBV13,CASSLVRGGGTEAFF,TGTGCCAGCAGCTTAGTCCGGGGAGGAGGCACTGAAGCTTTCTTT